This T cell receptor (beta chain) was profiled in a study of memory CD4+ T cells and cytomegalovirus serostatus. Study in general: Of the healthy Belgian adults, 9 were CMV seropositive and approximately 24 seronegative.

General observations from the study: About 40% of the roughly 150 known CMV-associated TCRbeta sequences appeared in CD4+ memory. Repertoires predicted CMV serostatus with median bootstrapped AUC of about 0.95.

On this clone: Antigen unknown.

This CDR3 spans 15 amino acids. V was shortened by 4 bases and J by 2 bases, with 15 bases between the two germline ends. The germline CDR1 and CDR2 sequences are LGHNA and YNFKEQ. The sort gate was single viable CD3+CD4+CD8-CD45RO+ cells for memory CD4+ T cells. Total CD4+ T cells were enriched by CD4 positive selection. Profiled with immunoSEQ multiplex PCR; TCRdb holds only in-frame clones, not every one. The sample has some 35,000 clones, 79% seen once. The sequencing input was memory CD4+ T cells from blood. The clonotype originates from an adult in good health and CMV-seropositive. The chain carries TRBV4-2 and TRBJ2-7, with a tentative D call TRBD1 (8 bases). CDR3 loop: CASSPGGQAAYEQYF. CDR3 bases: TGTGCCAGCAGCCCGGGGGGACAGGCCGCCTACGAGCAGTACTTC.